The 30 T cell receptor beta chains in this list originate from one sample, sequenced in a study of early T cells in non-severe SARS-CoV-2 infection. From the 5' RACE reads, TCRdb called clonotypes with MiXCR, one entry per CDR3 protein. The sample lists over 60,000 distinct CDR3 sequences, under 15% occurring once. Sequenced sample: whole blood. The receptor source for this set is an adult who was a healthcare worker with PCR-confirmed SARS-CoV-2 infection or an uninfected control (not recorded which).

The chain links TRBV13 to TRBJ1-2; D is uncertain. CDR3 length equals 13 residues. The V end was cut by 5 bases, the J end by 1 base, with 8 bases between. Germline values: CDR1 PRHDT, CDR2 FYEKMQ (reference sequence). CDR3 DNA: TGTGCCAGCAGCGAGGAGTTTAACTATGGCTACACCTTC. Its protein product is CASSEEFNYGYTF.

The chain carries TRBV7-9 and TRBJ2-1, with a possible D match to TRBD2 (7 bases). Germline V gene sequence: CDR1 SEHNR, CDR2 FQNEAQ (reference sequence). V was clipped by 2 bases and J by 4 bases, with 12 bases between them. This CDR3 contains 15 residues. Written as DNA, the CDR3 is TGTGCCAGCAGCTTAAGCGGGGACACGTACAATGAGCAGTTCTTC. Protein product: CASSLSGDTYNEQFF. Variable domain in full (rest from reference TRBV7-9 and TRBJ2-1): DTGVSQNPRHKITKRGQNVTFRCDPISEHNRLYWYRQTLGQGPEFLTYFQNEAQLEKSRLLSDRFSAERPKGSFSTLEIQRTEQGDSAMYLCASSLSGDTYNEQFFGPGTRLTVL.

V and J are TRBV13 and TRBJ2-3, with 9 nucleotides matching TRBD1. This CDR3 region has 16 residues. Trimming took 3 bases from V and 4 from J; bases not matched to a gene: 8. Germline V gene data show CDR1 as PRHDT and CDR2 as FYEKMQ (reference sequence). The CDR3 DNA sequence: TGTGCCAGCAGCTTCGGGACAGGGCGGGTGTCAGATACGCAGTATTTT. It is translated as CASSFGTGRVSDTQYF. The whole variable domain, filled in from reference TRBV13 and TRBJ2-3, reads AAGVIQSPRHLIKEKRETATLKCYPIPRHDTVYWYQQGPGQDPQFLISFYEKMQSDKGSIPDRFSAQQFSDYHSELNMSSLELGDSALYFCASSFGTGRVSDTQYFGPGTRLTVL.

This rearrangement joins TRBV10-3 to TRBJ2-3; the match to TRBD2 covers 8 bases. There are 15 residues in the CDR3. Trimming removed 6 bases from V and 2 bases from J; junction bases left unmatched: 7. Germline CDR1 ENHRY, CDR2 SYGVKD. CDR3 sequence: CAISSGLATTDTQYF. The CDR3 bases are TGTGCCATCAGCAGCGGACTAGCTACCACAGATACGCAGTATTTT.

This clonotype was seen at least ten times. The rearrangement links TRBV30 to TRBJ2-1; D is ambiguous. The CDR3 runs to 14 residues. Germline V gives CDR1 GTSNPN, CDR2 SVGIG (reference sequence). Trimming took 3 bases from V and 2 from J, leaving 11 bases between them. The CDR3 region is CAWSSTPPYNEQFF. CDR3 bases: TGTGCCTGGAGCAGCACACCTCCCTACAATGAGCAGTTCTTC. The full variable domain, in which reference TRBV30 and TRBJ2-1 provide the parts outside the CDR3, is SQTIHQWPATLVQPVGSPLSLECTVEGTSNPNLYWYRQAAGRGLQLLFYSVGIGQISSEVPQNLSASRPQDRQFILSSKKLLLSDSGFYLCAWSSTPPYNEQFFGPGTRLTVL.

This chain connects TRBV7-8 to TRBJ2-4; unclear D gene. Germline V CDR1 and CDR2: SGHVS, FQNEAQ. Trimming shortened V by 4 bases and J by 12 bases, and 13 bases separated the two germline ends. There are 12 residues in the CDR3. The CDR3 coding sequence is TGTGCCAGCAGCTCGACGCCGGATGATCAGTACTTC. Translating gives CASSSTPDDQYF.

The CDR3 DNA reads TGTGCCAGCAGTTCGGACACCAACTCTGGAAACACCATATATTTT. Its translation: CASSSDTNSGNTIYF. This chain uses TRBV6-2 or TRBV6-3 with TRBJ1-3, with D maybe TRBD1 (5 bases). The V end lost 4 bases, the J end lost 0 bases, and 10 bases lay between the germline ends. CDR1 is MNHEY and CDR2 is SVGEGT in the germline V gene. The length of the CDR3 is 15 residues.

There are a few counts of this clonotype. The V and J genes are TRBV21-1 and TRBJ1-1. TRBV21-1 is reported as a pseudogene. This CDR3 comprises 15 residues. CDR3 sequence reads: CASSRPTDMNTEAFF. In nucleotides, the CDR3 is TGTGCCAGCAGCAGACCCACAGATATGAACACTGAAGCTTTCTTT.

This clonotype has ten or more counts. The chain combines TRBV5-4 with TRBJ1-4; D uncertain. V was cut by 4 bases and J by 0 bases, with 10 bases left in between. Germline lookup yields CDR1 SGHNT and CDR2 YYREEE (reference sequence). This CDR3 region has 15 residues. CDR3 sequence reads: CASSPTGATNEKLFF. The CDR3 bases are TGTGCCAGCAGCCCGACGGGTGCAACTAATGAAAAACTGTTTTTT.

This clonotype was seen ten or more times. V is TRBV5-4 and J is TRBJ2-7; D uncertain. CDR3 size: 14 residues. Germline values: CDR1 SGHNT, CDR2 YYREEE (reference sequence). With 2 bases removed from V and 2 bases from J, the gap between germline ends came to 11 bases. CDR3 coding DNA: TGTGCCAGCAGCTTTAGCAGTAGGCCCTACGAGCAGTACTTC. Translated: CASSFSSRPYEQYF.

This clonotype was counted between two and nine times. The genes are TRBV10-1 and TRBJ1-3; D not certain. Trimming cost V 3 bases and J 3 bases, with 6 bases left between them. Germline V gene lookup returns CDR1 WNHNN and CDR2 SYGVQD (reference sequence). The CDR3 consists of 13 residues. CDR3 DNA: TGCGCCAGCAGTGAACAGTTTGGAAACACCATATATTTT. This translates into CASSEQFGNTIYF.

The chain recombines TRBV7-3 with TRBJ1-6; D not resolved. Trimming shortened V by 3 bases and J by 5 bases, and 8 bases separated the two germline ends. CDR1 and CDR2 from the germline V gene are SGHTA and FQGTGA. The CDR3 spans 14 residues. CDR3 residues: CASSLGVNNSPLHF. The CDR3 bases are TGTGCCAGCAGCTTGGGAGTGAATAATTCACCCCTCCACTTT.

This clonotype was recorded many times. The J gene is TRBJ2-3, the V gene TRBV19; no clear D. This CDR3 has 12 amino acids. The V end was cut by 3 bases, the J end by 6 bases, with 7 bases between. Germline loops: CDR1 LNHDA, CDR2 SQIVND (reference sequence). The CDR3 DNA sequence: TGTGCCAGTAGTATGAATGGGGATACGCAGTATTTT. Amino acid sequence: CASSMNGDTQYF.

Concerning this clonotype: One end of the junction fails to match germline, which may point to a read error. The V and J genes are TRBV6-5 and TRBJ1-1; D gene ambiguous. This CDR3 comprises 14 residues. The V gene's germline CDR1 is MNHEY and CDR2 SVGAGI. CDR3 sequence: CASSYTDLKTEAFF. The CDR3 DNA reads as TGTGCCAGCAGTTACACGGACCTGAAAACTGAAGCTTTCTTT.

This clonotype appeared many times. The rearrangement links TRBV3-1 to TRBJ2-5; TRBD2 agrees at 9 bases. After removal of 7 bases from V and 1 base from J, the junction contained 4 bases not matched to a gene. Germline values: CDR1 LGHDT, CDR2 YNNKEL (reference sequence). This CDR3 has 14 amino acids. CDR3 residues: CASTRRGGQETQYF. CDR3 DNA sequence: TGTGCCAGCACTCGGCGGGGGGGCCAAGAGACCCAGTACTTC.

This sequence joins TRBV4-1 and TRBJ1-2; D might be TRBD1 (5 bases). With 1 base removed from V and 3 bases from J, the gap between germline ends came to 9 bases. Germline lookup yields CDR1 MGHRA and CDR2 YSYEKL. The CDR3 extends over 14 amino acids. The CDR3 region has the DNA TGCGCCAGCAGCCAAGTTGGGGCCGACTATGGCTACACCTTC. It yields the protein CASSQVGADYGYTF.

This clonotype was detected ten times or more. The rearrangement uses TRBV9 and TRBJ2-7; 11 positions agree with TRBD2. The CDR3 contains 18 residues. After removal of 4 bases from V and 2 bases from J, the junction contained 14 bases not matched to a gene. The germline V gene encodes CDR1 SGDLS and CDR2 YYNGEE. CDR3 residues: CASSPQPITSGGTYEQYF. CDR3 coding DNA: TGTGCCAGCAGCCCCCAGCCCATTACTAGCGGGGGAACCTACGAGCAGTACTTC.

This clonotype was recorded many times. The chain employs TRBV10-3 and TRBJ2-3; 9 positions agree with TRBD2. The CDR3 spans 16 residues. Unmatched junction bases numbered 3, after V lost 2 bases and J lost 0 bases. CDR1 ENHRY and CDR2 SYGVKD come from the germline V gene. CDR3 nucleotides: TGTGCCATCAGTGAGGGGACTAGCTACAGCACAGATACGCAGTATTTT. This gives the protein CAISEGTSYSTDTQYF.

The chain couples TRBV7-9 to TRBJ2-7; the match to TRBD1 covers 8 bases. The CDR3 loop spans 14 amino acids. V dropped 2 bases and J dropped 4; count of bases not matched to a gene: 4. Germline V gene data show CDR1 as SEHNR and CDR2 as FQNEAQ (reference sequence). The CDR3 nucleotides read TGTGCCAGCAGCTTACAGGGGGCGCGGTACGAGCAGTACTTC. Its translation is CASSLQGARYEQYF. The full variable domain, in which reference TRBV7-9 and TRBJ2-7 provide the parts outside the CDR3, is DTGVSQNPRHKITKRGQNVTFRCDPISEHNRLYWYRQTLGQGPEFLTYFQNEAQLEKSRLLSDRFSAERPKGSFSTLEIQRTEQGDSAMYLCASSLQGARYEQYFGPGTRLTVT.

The rearrangement uses TRBV29-1 and TRBJ2-5; perhaps TRBD1 as D (6 bases). V lost 4 bases and J 6 bases, leaving 18 bases between the germline ends. The CDR3 consists of 14 residues. The germline V gene has CDR1 SQVTM and CDR2 ANQGSEA. The CDR3 reads CSVAPTGTLQTQYF. The CDR3 nucleotides read TGCAGCGTTGCCCCGACAGGAACCCTCCAGACCCAGTACTTC. Drawing the rest from reference TRBV29-1 and TRBJ2-5, the complete variable domain is SAVISQKPSRDICQRGTSLTIQCQVDSQVTMMFWYRQQPGQSLTLIATANQGSEATYESGFVIDKFPISRPNLTFSTLTVSNMSPEDSSIYLCSVAPTGTLQTQYFGPGTRLLVL.

The table lists this clonotype with many counts. The V and J genes are TRBV11-3 and TRBJ2-6; no firm D call. V shed 5 bases and J shed 4 bases, with 6 bases lying between them. This CDR3 is 13 amino acids long. Germline V CDR1 and CDR2: SGHNT, YENEEA. The CDR3 nucleotides are TGTGCCAGCAGCCGCACGGGGGCCAACGTCCTGACTTTC. It is translated as CASSRTGANVLTF.

This clonotype was detected many times. Here the CDR3 reads CATSDSPGTAGNEQFF. The CDR3 bases are TGTGCCACCAGTGATTCACCCGGGACGGCGGGGAATGAGCAGTTCTTC. V gene TRBV24-1 combines with J gene TRBJ2-1, with D maybe TRBD2 (6 bases). Trimming left V 2 bases short and J 7 bases short, with 17 bases between. The CDR3 has 16 amino acids. The germline V gene encodes CDR1 KGHDR and CDR2 SFDVKD.

This clonotype has a handful of counts. The chain links TRBV6-2 or TRBV6-3 to TRBJ2-3, with D perhaps TRBD1 (6 bases). Germline values: CDR1 MNHEY, CDR2 SVGEGT. This CDR3 contains 16 residues. Trimming shortened V by 0 bases and J by 4 bases, and 14 bases separated the two germline ends. CDR3 DNA: TGTGCCAGCAGTTACTCGAACGCAGGGGAGTCAGATACGCAGTATTTT. It is translated as CASSYSNAGESDTQYF.

The chain combines TRBV12-3 or TRBV12-4 with TRBJ1-5; D might be TRBD1 (6 bases). The CDR3 is made up of 13 amino acids. The V and J ends lost 4 bases and 4 bases respectively, with 8 bases between them. CDR3 loop: CASSSGENQPQHF. For the CDR3, the DNA is TGTGCCAGCAGTTCAGGGGAAAATCAGCCCCAGCATTTT.

This clonotype came up a few times. The V and J genes are TRBV20-1 and TRBJ1-1, with unresolved D. Trimming removed 5 bases at V and 0 bases at J, with 10 bases between. Germline CDR1 DFQATT, CDR2 SNEGSKA (reference sequence). CDR3 length: 13 amino acids. CDR3 bases: TGCAGTGCTCCTCGATCGTTGAACACTGAAGCTTTCTTT. This gives the protein CSAPRSLNTEAFF.

This clonotype has at least ten counts. A junction boundary mismatches the germline segment, possibly from a read error. The CDR3 sequence is CSVEGQGETQYF. The CDR3 nucleotides read TGCAGCGTCGAAGGGCAGGGAGAGACCCAGTACTTC. The chain employs TRBV29-1 and TRBJ2-5, with D possibly TRBD1 on 5 matching bases. This CDR3 is 12 amino acids long. Germline values: CDR1 SQVTM, CDR2 ANQGSEA.

The chain joins TRBV11-2 to TRBJ2-7, with TRBD1 matching 9 bases. This CDR3 spans 16 amino acids. From germline, CDR1 is SGHAT and CDR2 FQNNGV. Trimming took 4 bases from V and 3 from J; bases not matched to a gene: 10. CDR3 bases: TGTGCCAGCAGCTCACCGGGACAGGGAGATGTCTACGAGCAGTACTTC. It yields the protein CASSSPGQGDVYEQYF.

In this sample, this clonotype turned up many times. The CDR3 loop is CAWSRPGTGARAEAFF. The CDR3 bases are TGTGCCTGGAGTCGTCCCGGGACAGGGGCGAGAGCTGAAGCTTTCTTT. The V and J genes are TRBV30 and TRBJ1-1; 10 bases agree with TRBD1. The CDR3 length is 16 residues. Per the germline V gene, CDR1 is GTSNPN and CDR2 is SVGIG (reference sequence). The junction had 12 bases not matched to a gene; V was cut back by 2 bases and J by 6 bases.

This clonotype was recorded many times. The chain links TRBV6-5 to TRBJ2-1; D is undetermined. There are 14 residues in the CDR3. In germline, CDR1 is MNHEY, CDR2 SVGAGI. V was cut by 2 bases and J by 5 bases, with 10 bases left in between. The CDR3 protein is CASSYRQVDNEQFF. CDR3 coding DNA: TGTGCCAGCAGTTACAGGCAGGTAGACAATGAGCAGTTCTTC.

This clonotype showed up many times. This chain links TRBV15 with TRBJ2-7, with 7 positions matching TRBD2. Germline V CDR1 and CDR2: LNHNV, YYDKDF (reference sequence). With 4 bases clipped from V and 2 bases from J, the junction kept 8 bases outside the gene matches. CDR3 length: 15 amino acids. The chain's CDR3 is CATSTRSGAAYEQYF. The CDR3 DNA sequence: TGTGCCACCAGCACCCGGAGCGGGGCAGCCTACGAGCAGTACTTC.